This TCR beta chain was captured by sequencing in a study of response to subunit inactivated influenza vaccine. About this clonotype itself: The antigen is unknown.

TCRdb processed the RT-PCR reads anew with MiXCR; each CDR3 protein has one entry. The top ten hold 11% of the sample, which has fewer than 750,000 distinct CDR3 sequences, approximately 14% seen once. Germline lookup yields CDR1 SGHTA and CDR2 FQGNSA. CDR3 size: 14 residues. With V trimmed by 4 bases and J by 3 bases, 2 bases remained unmatched. General observations from the study: After each seasonal influenza vaccination, few new T cells are recruited, the authors suggested.

The chain carries TRBV7-2 and TRBJ1-4; TRBD1 agrees at 7 bases. The TCR comes from a man in his fifties or sixties who received an inactivated influenza vaccine. Sequenced here: PBMCs from blood, sampled roughly 12 days after vaccination. The CDR3 coding sequence is TGTGCCAGCAGCTCTGGACAGGCTAATGAAAAACTGTTTTTT. It is translated as CASSSGQANEKLFF.